This is a list of T cell receptor beta chains from one sample in a study of regulatory T cells. Profiling relied on immunoSEQ multiplex PCR, and the TCRdb table lists in-frame clones only, not all of them. The table shows roughly 15,000 clones, with about 92% occurring only once. The specimen was CD8+ T cells sorted from blood. The receptors come from a person aged 18-35 years with CD3G deficiency. Both conserved end residues are part of each CDR3. Each record gives: V gene, D gene, J gene, clone size, CDR3 protein, CDR3 DNA. The D gene is left open where the match is weak. Clone size is stated in some rows and not others, as once, few, many or a class when expanded.

TRBV29-1	TRBD1	TRBJ2-3	.	CSVEVYPGQGFGDTQYF	TGCAGCGTTGAAGTTTACCCGGGACAGGGGTTCGGAGATACGCAGTATTTT
TRBV27	.	TRBJ1-2	.	CASSFVSAVGANGYTF	TGTGCCAGCAGTTTTGTTTCGGCGGTTGGGGCTAATGGCTACACCTTC
TRBV9	.	TRBJ1-2	.	CASRASDRSSRGYTF	TGTGCCAGCAGGGCCTCCGACAGGAGCTCTCGCGGCTACACCTTC
TRBV7-8	.	TRBJ2-7	once	CASSPPTVSSYEQYF	TGTGCCAGCAGCCCCCCGACGGTGAGCTCCTACGAGCAGTACTTC
TRBV9	.	TRBJ2-3	.	CASSTTDTQYF	TGTGCCAGCAGCACAACAGATACGCAGTATTTT
TRBV4-3	TRBD1	TRBJ1-1	.	CASSQIRGRGAFF	TGCGCCAGCAGCCAAATAAGGGGGCGAGGGGCTTTCTTT
TRBV5-1	.	TRBJ2-1	.	CASSPNLVGNEQFF	TGCGCCAGCAGCCCCAATCTAGTGGGAAATGAGCAGTTCTTC
TRBV28	.	TRBJ2-2	.	CASSLFHYRVNTGELFF	TGTGCCAGCAGTTTATTTCACTACCGAGTCAACACCGGGGAGCTGTTTTTT
TRBV28	.	TRBJ1-1	once	CASSLGRHTEAFF	TGTGCCAGCAGCCTAGGTAGGCACACTGAAGCTTTCTTT
TRBV28	.	TRBJ2-4	.	CASTPYRGTPLAKNIQYF	TGTGCCAGCACCCCCTACCGCGGGACACCTTTAGCCAAAAACATTCAGTACTTC
TRBV6-6	.	TRBJ1-2	.	CASRGLGGGGYTF	TGTGCCAGCAGAGGACTGGGAGGGGGTGGCTACACCTTC
TRBV6-1	TRBD1	TRBJ1-1	few	CASSGTGTTEAFF	TGTGCCAGCTCCGGGACAGGGACCACTGAAGCTTTCTTT
TRBV7-2	.	TRBJ2-5	.	CARSDSHSMIQETQYF	TGTGCCAGGAGCGACAGCCACTCGATGATCCAAGAGACCCAGTACTTC
TRBV29-1	TRBD1	TRBJ1-1	.	CSAVGTGEMNTEAFF	TGCAGCGCTGTAGGGACAGGAGAGATGAACACTGAAGCTTTCTTT
TRBV9	TRBD1	TRBJ1-5	.	CASSPGGTGVNQPQHF	TGTGCCAGCAGCCCCGGCGGGACAGGGGTGAATCAGCCCCAGCATTTT
TRBV6-5	.	TRBJ2-6	.	CASSYSMAGDVLTF	TGTGCCAGCAGTTACTCGATGGCAGGGGACGTCCTGACTTTC
TRBV11-2	.	TRBJ2-2	.	CASSLKLTGELFF	TGTGCCAGCAGCTTGAAGTTAACCGGGGAGCTGTTTTTT
TRBV10-3	.	TRBJ2-7	once	CAISESSTYEQYF	TGTGCCATCAGTGAGTCTTCCACCTACGAGCAGTACTTC
TRBV27	.	TRBJ2-7	.	CASSLSKGFSLSEQYF	TGTGCCAGCAGTTTATCGAAAGGGTTTTCCCTTTCCGAGCAGTACTTC
TRBV4-1	.	TRBJ2-5	.	CASSQGSLETQYF	TGCGCCAGCAGCCAAGGATCGTTAGAGACCCAGTACTTC
TRBV27	.	TRBJ2-7	.	CASSLRAAYEQYF	TGTGCCAGCAGTTTAAGGGCGGCCTACGAGCAGTACTTC
TRBV29-1	.	TRBJ1-2	.	CSVREGSYGYTF	TGCAGCGTCAGGGAGGGAAGCTATGGCTACACCTTC
TRBV2	.	TRBJ2-1	.	CAALSSQGEQFF	TGTGCCGCCCTATCGAGTCAGGGTGAGCAGTTCTTC
TRBV21-1	.	TRBJ1-5	.	CASSKVEGGRSNQPQHF	TGTGCCAGCAGCAAAGTGGAGGGGGGACGCAGCAATCAGCCCCAGCATTTT
TRBV18	.	TRBJ2-5	once	CASSPHGRETQYF	TGTGCCAGCTCACCACACGGAAGAGAGACCCAGTACTTC
TRBV7-2	TRBD1	TRBJ2-5	.	CASSYPGTGEETQYF	TGTGCCAGCAGCTACCCCGGGACAGGGGAGGAGACCCAGTACTTC
TRBV2	.	TRBJ1-2	.	CATFRGTNYGYTF	TGTGCCACCTTCCGGGGCACTAACTATGGCTACACCTTC
TRBV9	TRBD1	TRBJ1-6	.	CASSVGFGDRDNSPLHF	TGTGCCAGCAGCGTAGGTTTTGGGGACAGGGACAATTCACCCCTCCACTTT
TRBV11-2	.	TRBJ1-1	.	CASSPIEGGPEAFF	TGTGCCAGCAGCCCGATTGAAGGTGGCCCTGAAGCTTTCTTT
TRBV5-1	TRBD2	TRBJ2-1	.	CASSLGAGGGERFF	TGCGCCAGCAGCTTGGGAGCGGGAGGAGGTGAGCGGTTCTTC
TRBV14	.	TRBJ1-1	.	CASSQSGPGFNTEAFF	TGTGCCAGCAGCCAATCCGGCCCGGGGTTCAACACTGAAGCTTTCTTT
TRBV18	.	TRBJ1-4	.	CASSPLQGRSTNEKLFF	TGTGCCAGCTCACCACTTCAAGGGAGGTCAACTAATGAAAAACTGTTTTTT
TRBV27	TRBD1	TRBJ2-7	.	CASSATGDPYEQYF	TGTGCCAGCAGTGCCACAGGGGACCCCTACGAGCAGTACTTC
TRBV27	.	TRBJ1-1	.	CASSLWPGTEAFF	TGTGCCAGCAGTTTATGGCCGGGCACTGAAGCTTTCTTT
TRBV7-2	.	TRBJ1-6	.	CASSLVSHRSPLHF	TGTGCCAGCAGCTTAGTAAGCCACAGATCACCCCTCCACTTT
TRBV14	TRBD1	TRBJ1-1	.	CASSQDGQGKAFF	TGTGCCAGCAGCCAGGATGGACAGGGGAAAGCTTTCTTT
TRBV5-6	.	TRBJ2-7	.	CASSYLTRRVF	TGTGCCAGCAGCTACCTGACTAGGCGGGTCTTC
TRBV4-1	.	TRBJ1-1	.	CASSLPFGEGDTEAFF	.
TRBV9	TRBD2	TRBJ2-1	.	CASSEAAGGSGEQFF	TGTGCCAGCAGCGAGGCGGCGGGGGGGTCCGGAGAGCAGTTCTTC
TRBV19	.	TRBJ2-3	.	CASSIGHRDTQYF	TGTGCCAGTAGTATAGGTCACAGAGATACGCAGTATTTT
TRBV5-1	.	TRBJ2-7	.	CASSLEPGTYEQYF	TGCGCCAGCAGCTTGGAACCAGGCACCTACGAGCAGTACTTC
TRBV6-1	TRBD2	TRBJ2-1	.	CASSERASGGNEQFF	TGTGCCAGCAGTGAAAGGGCTAGCGGGGGCAATGAGCAGTTCTTC
TRBV4-1	TRBD1	TRBJ2-2	.	CASRGQAGELFF	TGCGCCAGTCGAGGACAGGCCGGGGAGCTGTTTTTT
TRBV30	.	TRBJ2-2	.	CAWSSENRAGELFF	TGTGCCTGGAGTTCGGAGAACCGGGCCGGGGAGCTGTTTTTT
TRBV28	.	TRBJ2-7	.	CASSPWPRRDEQYF	TGTGCCAGCAGCCCCTGGCCCCGAAGGGACGAGCAGTACTTC
TRBV4-1	TRBD1	TRBJ2-2	.	CASSPAGGEDTGELFF	TGCGCCAGCAGCCCCGCAGGGGGCGAGGACACCGGGGAGCTGTTTTTT
TRBV9	.	TRBJ1-2	.	CASSVGQHGYTF	TGTGCCAGCAGCGTAGGGCAGCATGGCTACACCTTC
TRBV23-1	.	TRBJ2-1	.	CASSHPRVGGGNNEQFF	TGCGCCAGCAGTCACCCCCGGGTGGGGGGCGGCAACAATGAGCAGTTCTTC
TRBV9	.	TRBJ2-5	.	CASSLGRAFFETQYF	TGTGCCAGCAGCCTAGGCCGGGCCTTTTTTGAGACCCAGTACTTC
TRBV9	.	TRBJ2-5	once	CASSPLGLVETQYF	TGTGCCAGCAGCCCGCTTGGATTAGTGGAGACCCAGTACTTC
TRBV5-4	TRBD2	TRBJ2-7	few	CASSQGEGTYEQYF	TGCGCCAGCAGCCAAGGGGAGGGAACCTACGAGCAGTACTTC
TRBV5-5	TRBD2	TRBJ2-1	.	CASSLGAPSSGSIYNEQFF	TGTGCCAGCAGCTTGGGGGCCCCCTCTAGCGGGAGTATCTACAATGAGCAGTTCTTC
TRBV2	.	TRBJ1-2	.	CASRGNGYTF	TGTGCCAGCAGGGGGAATGGCTACACCTTC